This T cell receptor beta chain was documented in a study of molecular identifiers for immune sequencing clone quantification. The CDR3 contains 17 residues. Trimming took off 0 bases at V and 2 bases at J, with 19 bases between the two ends. Germline V gene sequence: CDR1 SQVTM, CDR2 ANQGSEA. TCRdb re-called the PCR reads with MiXCR, one entry per CDR3 protein. The repertoire holds about 500,000 distinct CDR3 sequences, with 20% to 25% as singletons. This clonotype occurred many times. The material sequenced was naive CD8+ T cells from blood, with Jurkat cell RNA spiked in. Subset noted: FACS-sorted CD8+CD4-CCR7+CD45RA+ naive T cells. This TCR derives from a human donor in good health. Some libraries in this study had Jurkat cell RNA spiked in. The chain joins TRBV29-1 to TRBJ2-5; tentatively, D is TRBD2 (5 bases). The chain's CDR3 is CSVEEIGGYSLQETQYF. CDR3 nucleotide sequence: TGCAGCGTTGAAGAAATAGGCGGGTACTCCTTACAAGAGACCCAGTACTTC.